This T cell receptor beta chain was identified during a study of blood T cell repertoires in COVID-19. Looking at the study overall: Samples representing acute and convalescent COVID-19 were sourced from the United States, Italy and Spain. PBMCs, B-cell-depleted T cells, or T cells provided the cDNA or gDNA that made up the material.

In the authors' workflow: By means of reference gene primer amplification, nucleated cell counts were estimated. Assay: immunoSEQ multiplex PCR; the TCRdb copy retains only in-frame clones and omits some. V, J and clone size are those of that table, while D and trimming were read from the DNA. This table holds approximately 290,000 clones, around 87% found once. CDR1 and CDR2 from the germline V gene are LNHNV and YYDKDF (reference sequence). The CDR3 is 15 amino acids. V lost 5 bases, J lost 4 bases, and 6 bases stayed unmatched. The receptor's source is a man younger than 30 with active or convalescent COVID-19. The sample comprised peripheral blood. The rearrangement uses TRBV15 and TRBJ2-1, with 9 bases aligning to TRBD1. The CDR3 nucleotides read TGTGCCACCAGCTTGTACAGGGGGCCATACAATGAGCAGTTCTTC. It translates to CATSLYRGPYNEQFF.